The 22 T cell receptor beta chains presented below share a single source sample, sequenced in a study of T-cell reconstitution after alpha-beta-depleted transplantation in children. The TCRbeta library was prepared with unique molecular identifiers. TCRdb itself ran the PCR reads through MiXCR, one entry per CDR3 protein. The table includes 640,000 or so distinct CDR3 sequences, around 16% detected once. The sequences come from PBMCs from the stem cell graft donor, collected from the stem cell graft. The origin of the receptors is a human donor who donated a stem cell graft to a child with acute myeloid leukemia.

This clonotype was recorded many times. This chain uses TRBV20-1 with TRBJ2-3, with 9 nucleotides matching TRBD1. J was trimmed by 1 base and V by 7 bases; bases with no gene match: 3. CDR3 length: 13 residues. Germline values: CDR1 DFQATT, CDR2 SNEGSKA (reference sequence). The CDR3: CSGGQGRTDTQYF. CDR3 DNA sequence: TGCAGTGGTGGACAGGGGCGCACAGATACGCAGTATTTT.

This clonotype was seen more than once but under ten times. V and J are TRBV11-3 and TRBJ2-3, with 12 bases identical to TRBD1. Germline trimming cut 0 bases from V and 6 bases from J; bases unmatched to any gene: 4. CDR1 and CDR2 (germline): SGHNT, YENEEA. CDR3 length equals 16 residues. The CDR3 is CASSLDGTGGSDTQYF. The DNA of the CDR3 is TGTGCCAGCAGCTTAGATGGGACAGGGGGCTCTGATACGCAGTATTTT. Using reference TRBV11-3 and TRBJ2-3 for the parts outside the CDR3, the full variable domain is EAGVVQSPRYKIIEKKQPVAFWCNPISGHNTLYWYLQNLGQGPELLIRYENEEAVDDSQLPKDRFSAERLKGVDSTLKIQPAELGDSAVYLCASSLDGTGGSDTQYFGPGTRLTVL.

The chain couples TRBV12-3 or TRBV12-4 to TRBJ2-7, with 7 bases aligning to TRBD1. J gave up 4 bases and V 5 bases, and 11 bases lay outside the gene matches. The CDR3 is made up of 15 amino acids. CDR3 nucleotide sequence: TGTGCCAGCAGTCCAGACAGGGTGAGGTTTTACGAGCAGTACTTC. Translation gives CASSPDRVRFYEQYF.

The chain links TRBV9 to TRBJ1-1; D possibly corresponds to TRBD1 (5 bases). CDR1 is SGDLS, CDR2 YYNGEE, per germline. With 3 bases removed from V and 3 bases from J, the gap between germline ends came to 21 bases. This CDR3 is 17 amino acids long. CDR3 sequence reads: CASSANAQDKRDTEAFF. The CDR3 DNA sequence: TGTGCCAGCAGCGCAAACGCCCAGGACAAGAGGGACACTGAAGCTTTCTTT.

Many counts were recorded for this clonotype. The chain couples TRBV6-1 to TRBJ2-3; the match to TRBD1 covers 7 bases. J was trimmed by 1 base and V by 5 bases; bases with no gene match: 6. The germline V gene encodes CDR1 MNHNS and CDR2 SASEGT. This CDR3 is built from 15 residues. As DNA, the CDR3 is TGTGCCAGCAGTCTGGGACAGTTCGGCACAGATACGCAGTATTTT. It codes for CASSLGQFGTDTQYF.

This clonotype has ten or more counts. The chain recombines TRBV7-2 with TRBJ2-5, with 7 bases aligning to TRBD2. CDR3 length equals 17 residues. J gave up 7 bases and V 3 bases, and 17 bases lay outside the gene matches. Germline V lookup: CDR1 SGHTA, CDR2 FQGNSA. The CDR3 DNA is TGTGCCAGCAGCTTGAACTCCGCGGGGGATGATGCAGGGACCCAGTACTTC. Amino acids: CASSLNSAGDDAGTQYF.

This clonotype was counted ten times or more. The chain is built from TRBV20-1 and TRBJ2-4; 7 bases align to TRBD1. V dropped 2 bases and J dropped 7; count of bases not matched to a gene: 5. The CDR3 consists of 13 residues. Germline CDR1 and CDR2: DFQATT and SNEGSKA (reference sequence). CDR3 DNA: TGCAGTGCTAGAAACGGACAGGAGAACATTCAGTACTTC. The encoded protein is CSARNGQENIQYF.

This clonotype was seen ten or more times. The chain joins TRBV5-5 to TRBJ2-3, with no clear D. V lost 1 base to trimming and J lost 0 bases, with 6 bases between them. The CDR3 runs 14 residues. Germline CDR1 is SGHKS and CDR2 is YYEKEE (reference sequence). The CDR3 region has the DNA TGTGCCAGCAGCTTGCTGACAAGCACAGATACGCAGTATTTT. Its protein is CASSLLTSTDTQYF.

This clonotype was recorded many times. CDR3 amino acids: CSPGVNTQYF. The DNA of the CDR3 is TGCAGTCCCGGGGTGAATACGCAGTATTTT. V usage is TRBV20-1 and J usage is TRBJ2-3, with a tentative D call TRBD2 (5 bases). Germline V gene lookup returns CDR1 DFQATT and CDR2 SNEGSKA (reference sequence). The CDR3 sequence is 10 residues long. V lost 8 bases and J lost 7, with 10 bases in between.

This clonotype has more than one count but fewer than ten. This chain connects TRBV11-2 to TRBJ2-5, with 12 nucleotides matching TRBD1. Germline trimming cut 5 bases from V and 5 bases from J; bases unmatched to any gene: 18. The germline V gene has CDR1 SGHAT and CDR2 FQNNGV. The CDR3 runs 19 residues. The CDR3 DNA follows: TGTGCCAGCAGCCGCGAATACTGGTTGGGGACAGGGGGCGTGGAGACCCAGTACTTC. Encoded protein: CASSREYWLGTGGVETQYF.

The table lists this clonotype with a few counts. The CDR3 DNA is TGCAGTGCTAGGGGACGGGGCAGGCGGGCGAGCCTTTATGGCTACACCTTC. Its translation: CSARGRGRRASLYGYTF. The chain employs TRBV20-1 and TRBJ1-2; D perhaps matches TRBD1 (5 bases). Germline CDR1 DFQATT, CDR2 SNEGSKA (reference sequence). V was pared by 3 bases and J by 5 bases, with 25 bases between. The CDR3 is made up of 17 amino acids.

The V gene is TRBV25-1, the J gene TRBJ2-5, with TRBD1 identical over 7 bases. Germline assignment: CDR1 MGHDK and CDR2 SYGVNS. The CDR3 length is 14 residues. V lost 5 bases, J lost 4 bases, and 7 bases stayed unmatched. The DNA for the CDR3 is TGTGCCAGCAGTTCCGGACAGGCAAGAGAGACCCAGTACTTC. Translated, it gives CASSSGQARETQYF.

This clonotype was observed a few times. The rearrangement uses TRBV29-1 and TRBJ1-2, with 9 positions matching TRBD1. J gave up 6 bases and V 5 bases, and 7 bases lay outside the gene matches. In germline, CDR1 is SQVTM, CDR2 ANQGSEA. The CDR3 extends over 13 amino acids. In nucleotides, the CDR3 is TGCAGCGTTTGGACAGGGGATGGGCATGGCTACACCTTC. This gives the protein CSVWTGDGHGYTF.

This clonotype was detected only a few times. The chain is built from TRBV20-1 and TRBJ1-3; maybe TRBD1 (5 bases). Germline loops: CDR1 DFQATT, CDR2 SNEGSKA (reference sequence). The CDR3 covers 14 residues. V lost 5 bases and J lost 0, with 11 bases in between. The CDR3 DNA sequence: TGCAGTGCTCCTGACAGACGCTCTGGAAACACCATATATTTT. This gives the protein CSAPDRRSGNTIYF.

With respect to this clonotype: A clone one base away is much larger, so this may be a read error. The chain links TRBV24-1 to TRBJ2-7; TRBD1 is a possible D gene (6 bases). Trimming took off 1 base at V and 9 bases at J, with 9 bases between the two ends. The CDR3 extends over 12 amino acids. From germline, CDR1 is KGHDR and CDR2 SFDVKD. The CDR3 sequence is CATSDFQGLQYF. Here the CDR3 DNA reads TGTGCCACCAGTGATTTTCAGGGGTTGCAGTACTTC.

The rearrangement links TRBV11-3 to TRBJ2-3; no firm D call. Trimming pared 2 bases from V and 3 bases from J, leaving 12 bases between. CDR1 SGHNT and CDR2 YENEEA come from the germline V gene. The CDR3 is 15 residues long. This CDR3 reads CASSLSTTSTDTQYF. CDR3 sequence (DNA): TGTGCCAGCAGCTTATCGACAACGAGTACAGATACGCAGTATTTT.

This clonotype has ten or more counts. The chain joins TRBV29-1 to TRBJ1-2, with D unresolved. Between the trimmed V and J ends, which lost 6 bases and 8 bases, there was a span of 19 bases. The CDR3 runs to 13 residues. Looked up from germline, CDR1 is SQVTM and CDR2 is ANQGSEA. In nucleotides, the CDR3 is TGCAGCGTGGCCGCGAGGCTTGGAGAGGGCTACACCTTC. It encodes CSVAARLGEGYTF.

This clonotype was detected a few times. The rearrangement uses TRBV7-3 and TRBJ2-7, with D perhaps TRBD2 (7 bases). The CDR3 runs to 16 residues. Germline assignment: CDR1 SGHTA and CDR2 FQGTGA. Trimming took off 2 bases at V and 3 bases at J, with 17 bases between the two ends. This chain's CDR3 is CASSLRGGGGDYEQYF. The CDR3 DNA reads as TGTGCCAGCAGCTTACGCGGTGGAGGGGGGGACTACGAGCAGTACTTC.

The sample holds one count of this clonotype. The junction shows a germline mismatch at one end, possibly a read error. The chain joins TRBV20-1 to TRBJ2-7; 14 nucleotides line up with TRBD2. The V gene's germline CDR1 is DFQATT and CDR2 SNEGSKA (reference sequence). This CDR3 is built from 20 residues. Here the CDR3 reads CCATPLETERLAGGPYEQYF. In DNA, the CDR3 is TGCTGTGCTACGCCATTAGAAACAGAAAGACTAGCGGGGGGGCCCTACGAGCAGTACTTC.

The V call is TRBV10-1, the J call TRBJ2-5, with TRBD2 matching over 7 bases. The V gene's germline CDR1 is WNHNN and CDR2 SYGVQD (reference sequence). The CDR3 is made up of 16 amino acids. V trimming: 2 bases; J trimming: 2 bases; junction bases outside the gene matches: 8. The CDR3 DNA reads as TGCGCCAGCAGTGAGAGCGGGACGGTGAGACAAGAGACCCAGTACTTC. It specifies CASSESGTVRQETQYF.

This clonotype has at least ten counts. The chain carries TRBV25-1 and TRBJ1-5; the D is unclear. Germline V gives CDR1 MGHDK, CDR2 SYGVNS. CDR3 size: 14 residues. Trimming took 2 bases from V and 0 from J, leaving 5 bases between them. CDR3 sequence (DNA): TGTGCCAGCAGTGAACTCGATAGCAATCAGCCCCAGCATTTT. This gives the protein CASSELDSNQPQHF.

The CDR3 loop reads CASSSETSGGVYNTQYF. CDR3 sequence (DNA): TGTGCCAGCAGTTCCGAGACTAGCGGGGGGGTCTATAATACGCAGTATTTT. The V gene is TRBV27, the J gene TRBJ2-3, with 14 bases identical to TRBD2. J lost 7 bases, V lost 4 bases, and 10 bases had no gene match. The CDR3 runs 17 residues. Per germline, CDR1 MNHEY and CDR2 SMNVEV (reference sequence).